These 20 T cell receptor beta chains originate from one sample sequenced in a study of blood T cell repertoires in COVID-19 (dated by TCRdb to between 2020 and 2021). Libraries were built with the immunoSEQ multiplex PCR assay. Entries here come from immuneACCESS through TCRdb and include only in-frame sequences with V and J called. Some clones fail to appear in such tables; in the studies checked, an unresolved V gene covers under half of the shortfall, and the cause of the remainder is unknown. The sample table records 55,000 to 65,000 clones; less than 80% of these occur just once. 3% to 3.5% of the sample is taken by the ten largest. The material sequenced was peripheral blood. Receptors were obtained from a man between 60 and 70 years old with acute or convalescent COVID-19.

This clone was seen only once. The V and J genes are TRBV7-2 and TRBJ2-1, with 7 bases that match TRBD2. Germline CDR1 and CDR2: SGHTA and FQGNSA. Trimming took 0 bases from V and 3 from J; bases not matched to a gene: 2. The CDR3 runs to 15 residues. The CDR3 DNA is TGTGCCAGCAGCTTAGCAGCGGGACGCTACAATGAGCAGTTCTTC. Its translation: CASSLAAGRYNEQFF.

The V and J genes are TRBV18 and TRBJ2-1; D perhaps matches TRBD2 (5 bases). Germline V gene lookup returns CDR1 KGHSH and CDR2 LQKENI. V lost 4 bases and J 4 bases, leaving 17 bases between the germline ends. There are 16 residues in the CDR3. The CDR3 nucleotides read TGTGCCAGCTCACGGACTCCCCCAACGAATTACAATGAGCAGTTCTTC. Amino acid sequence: CASSRTPPTNYNEQFF.

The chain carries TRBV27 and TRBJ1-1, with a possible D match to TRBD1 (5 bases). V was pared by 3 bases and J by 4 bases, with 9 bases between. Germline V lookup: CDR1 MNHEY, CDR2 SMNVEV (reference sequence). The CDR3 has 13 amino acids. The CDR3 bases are TGTGCCAGCAGTTTCCCCAGGGCCACTGAAGCTTTCTTT. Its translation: CASSFPRATEAFF.

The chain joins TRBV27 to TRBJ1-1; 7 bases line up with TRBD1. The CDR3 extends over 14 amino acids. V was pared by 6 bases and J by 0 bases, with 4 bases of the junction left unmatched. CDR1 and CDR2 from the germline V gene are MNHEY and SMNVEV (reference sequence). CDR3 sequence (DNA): TGTGCCAGCAGACCGGGACAGCTGAACACTGAAGCTTTCTTT. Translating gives CASRPGQLNTEAFF.

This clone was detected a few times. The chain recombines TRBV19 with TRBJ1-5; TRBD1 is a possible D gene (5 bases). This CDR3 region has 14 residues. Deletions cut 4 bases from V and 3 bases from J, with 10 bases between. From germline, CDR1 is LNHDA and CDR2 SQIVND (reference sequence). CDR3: CASSTRAYNQPQHF. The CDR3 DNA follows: TGTGCCAGTAGTACCAGGGCCTACAATCAGCCCCAGCATTTT.

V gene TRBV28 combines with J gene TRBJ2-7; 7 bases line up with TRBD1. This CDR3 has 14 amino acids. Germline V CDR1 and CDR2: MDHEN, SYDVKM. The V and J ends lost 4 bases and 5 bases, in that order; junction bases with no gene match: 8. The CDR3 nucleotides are TGTGCCAGCAGTTCGCGGACAGGATCGGACGAGCAGTACTTC. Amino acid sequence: CASSSRTGSDEQYF.

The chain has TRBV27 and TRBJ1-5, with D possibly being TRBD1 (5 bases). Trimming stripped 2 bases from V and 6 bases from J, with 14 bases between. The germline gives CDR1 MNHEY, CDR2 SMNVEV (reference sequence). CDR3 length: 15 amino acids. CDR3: CASSLAGLRSQPQHF. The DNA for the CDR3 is TGTGCCAGCAGTTTAGCAGGGTTAAGGTCTCAGCCCCAGCATTTT.

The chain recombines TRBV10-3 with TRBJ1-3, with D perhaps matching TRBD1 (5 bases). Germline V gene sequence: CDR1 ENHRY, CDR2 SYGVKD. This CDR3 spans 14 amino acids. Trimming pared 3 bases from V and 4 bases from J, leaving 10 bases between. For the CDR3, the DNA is TGTGCCATCAGTGAAGGGGCCTCGGGAAACACCATATATTTT. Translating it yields CAISEGASGNTIYF.

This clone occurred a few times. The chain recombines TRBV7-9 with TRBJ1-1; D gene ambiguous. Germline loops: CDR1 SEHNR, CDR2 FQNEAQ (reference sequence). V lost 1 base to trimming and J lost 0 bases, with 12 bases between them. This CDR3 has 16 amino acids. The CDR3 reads CASSLGASVMNTEAFF. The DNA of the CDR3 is TGTGCCAGCAGCTTAGGGGCATCCGTAATGAACACTGAAGCTTTCTTT.

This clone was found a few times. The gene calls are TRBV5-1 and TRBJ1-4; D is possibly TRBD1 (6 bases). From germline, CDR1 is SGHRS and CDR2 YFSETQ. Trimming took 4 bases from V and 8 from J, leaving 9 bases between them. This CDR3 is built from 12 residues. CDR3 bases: TGCGCCAGCAGCCGGGACAACGAAAAACTGTTTTTT. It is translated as CASSRDNEKLFF. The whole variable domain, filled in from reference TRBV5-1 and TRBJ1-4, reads KAGVTQTPRYLIKTRGQQVTLSCSPISGHRSVSWYQQTPGQGLQFLFEYFSETQRNKGNFPGRFSGRQFSNSRSEMNVSTLELGDSALYLCASSRDNEKLFFGSGTQLSVL.

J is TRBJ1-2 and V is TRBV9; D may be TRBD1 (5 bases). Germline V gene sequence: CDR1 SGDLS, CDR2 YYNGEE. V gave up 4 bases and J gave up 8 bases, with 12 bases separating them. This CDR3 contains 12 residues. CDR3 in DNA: TGTGCCAGCAGCCCCGCAGGGTGGGGCTACACCTTC. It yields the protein CASSPAGWGYTF.

The CDR3, as DNA: TGTGCCAGCAGCTTGGGACAAACCCAAGAGACCCAGTACTTC. The encoded protein is CASSLGQTQETQYF. This chain connects TRBV5-4 to TRBJ2-5, with unresolved D. V was clipped by 0 bases and J by 1 base, with 7 bases between them. Germline CDR1 and CDR2: SGHNT and YYREEE (reference sequence). The CDR3 extends over 14 amino acids.

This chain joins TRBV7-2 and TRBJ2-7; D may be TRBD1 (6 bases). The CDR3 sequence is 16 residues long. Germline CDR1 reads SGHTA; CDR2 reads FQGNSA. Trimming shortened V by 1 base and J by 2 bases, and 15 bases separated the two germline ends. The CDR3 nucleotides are TGTGCCAGCAGCTTAGTTGGGGGCAGGGTTCCCTACGAGCAGTACTTC. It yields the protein CASSLVGGRVPYEQYF.

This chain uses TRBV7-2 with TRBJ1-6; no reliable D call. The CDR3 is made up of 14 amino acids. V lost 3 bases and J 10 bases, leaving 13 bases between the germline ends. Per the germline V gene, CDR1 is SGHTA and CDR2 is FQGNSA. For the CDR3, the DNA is TGTGCCAGCAGCTTGGCTCTGGTGAACTCACCCCTCCACTTT. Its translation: CASSLALVNSPLHF. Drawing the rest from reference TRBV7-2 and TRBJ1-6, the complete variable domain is GAGVSQSPSNKVTEKGKDVELRCDPISGHTALYWYRQSLGQGLEFLIYFQGNSAPDKSGLPSDRFSAERTGGSVSTLTIQRTQQEDSAVYLCASSLALVNSPLHFGNGTRLTVT.

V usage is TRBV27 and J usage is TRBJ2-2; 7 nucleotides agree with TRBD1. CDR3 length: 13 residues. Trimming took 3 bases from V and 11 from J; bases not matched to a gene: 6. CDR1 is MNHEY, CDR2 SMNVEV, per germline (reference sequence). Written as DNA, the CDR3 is TGTGCCAGCAGTTTGGGACAGTTTCCCGAGCTGTTTTTT. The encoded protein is CASSLGQFPELFF.

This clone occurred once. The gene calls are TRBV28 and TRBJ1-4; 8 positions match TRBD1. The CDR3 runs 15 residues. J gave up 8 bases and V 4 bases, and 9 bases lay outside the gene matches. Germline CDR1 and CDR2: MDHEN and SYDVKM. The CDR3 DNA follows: TGTGCCAGCAGTTCGATCACAGGGGGTGGCGAAAAACTGTTTTTT. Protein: CASSSITGGGEKLFF.

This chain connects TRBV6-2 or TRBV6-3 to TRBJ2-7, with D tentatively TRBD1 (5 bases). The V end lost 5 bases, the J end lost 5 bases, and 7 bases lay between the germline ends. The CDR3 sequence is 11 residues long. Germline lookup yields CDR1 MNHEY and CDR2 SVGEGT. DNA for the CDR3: TGTGCCAGCAGTGACAGTCACGAGCAGTACTTC. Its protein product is CASSDSHEQYF.

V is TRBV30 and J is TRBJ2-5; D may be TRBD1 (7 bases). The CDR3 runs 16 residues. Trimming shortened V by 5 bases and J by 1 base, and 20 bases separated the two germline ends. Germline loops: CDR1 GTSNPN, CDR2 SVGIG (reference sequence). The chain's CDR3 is CAWQPGGLALQETQYF. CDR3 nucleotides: TGTGCCTGGCAACCAGGGGGGCTAGCGCTCCAAGAGACCCAGTACTTC.

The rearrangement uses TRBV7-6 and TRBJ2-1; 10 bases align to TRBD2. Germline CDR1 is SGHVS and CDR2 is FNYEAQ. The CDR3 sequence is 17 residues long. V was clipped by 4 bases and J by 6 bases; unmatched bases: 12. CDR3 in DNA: TGTGCCAGCAGCTCTAGACTAGCGGGTCGCCAACGCAATGAGCAGTTCTTC. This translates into CASSSRLAGRQRNEQFF.

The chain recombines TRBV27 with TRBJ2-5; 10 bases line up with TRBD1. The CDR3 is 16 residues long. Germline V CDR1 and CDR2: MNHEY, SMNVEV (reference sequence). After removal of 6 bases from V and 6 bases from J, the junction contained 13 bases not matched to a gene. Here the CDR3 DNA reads TGTGCCAGCAGGCGTTGTCAGACAGGGGGCAGAAAGACCCAGTACTTC. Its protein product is CASRRCQTGGRKTQYF.